What follows are 2 T cell receptor beta chains derived from one specimen sequenced in a study of regulatory T cells in long-lasting Graves disease (dated by TCRdb to the early 2020s). Library generation was performed with multiplex PCR. The listed sequencing device is Illumina HiSeq 4000. TCR beta libraries were built with iRepertoire HTBI primers and Arm-PCR amplification of CDR3 regions. TCRdb trimmed the raw reads at Q25, called clones with MiXCR and kept productive beta chains. Each record represents a unique CDR3 protein, reported with the most common genes and DNA among its rows. Here the sample has 400,000 to 600,000 distinct CDR3 sequences; 20% to 25% occur a single time. The ten biggest clones cover about 6.6% of the sample. The sample's time point label, in plain terms: persistent/refractory GD, antithyroid drugs over 5 years with positive TRAb. For both TCR sequencing and RNA sequencing, RNA was extracted from PBMCs in TRIzol.

Specimen: peripheral blood mononuclear cells (PBMCs), collected when the disease was refractory, from a patient treated with antithyroid drugs. These TCRs come from a female donor with Graves disease.

V and J are TRBV20-1 and TRBJ2-6; D uncertain. The CDR3 sequence is 14 residues long. Germline V gene data show CDR1 as DFQATT and CDR2 as SNEGSKA (reference sequence). Trimming removed 0 bases from V and 7 bases from J, with 10 bases in between. This CDR3 is CSARDPSLANVLTF. The CDR3, as DNA: TGCAGTGCTAGAGATCCCTCTCTTGCCAACGTCCTGACTTTC.

The sample holds a few counts of this clonotype. The chain couples TRBV5-1 to TRBJ2-7; 8 bases align to TRBD2. The V gene end was trimmed by 0 bases and the J gene end by 2 bases; junction bases not matched to a gene: 7. Germline V lookup: CDR1 SGHRS, CDR2 YFSETQ. This CDR3 contains 16 residues. CDR3 sequence: CASSLALTSEAYEQYF. The CDR3 region has the DNA TGCGCCAGCAGCTTGGCCCTGACTAGCGAAGCCTACGAGCAGTACTTC.